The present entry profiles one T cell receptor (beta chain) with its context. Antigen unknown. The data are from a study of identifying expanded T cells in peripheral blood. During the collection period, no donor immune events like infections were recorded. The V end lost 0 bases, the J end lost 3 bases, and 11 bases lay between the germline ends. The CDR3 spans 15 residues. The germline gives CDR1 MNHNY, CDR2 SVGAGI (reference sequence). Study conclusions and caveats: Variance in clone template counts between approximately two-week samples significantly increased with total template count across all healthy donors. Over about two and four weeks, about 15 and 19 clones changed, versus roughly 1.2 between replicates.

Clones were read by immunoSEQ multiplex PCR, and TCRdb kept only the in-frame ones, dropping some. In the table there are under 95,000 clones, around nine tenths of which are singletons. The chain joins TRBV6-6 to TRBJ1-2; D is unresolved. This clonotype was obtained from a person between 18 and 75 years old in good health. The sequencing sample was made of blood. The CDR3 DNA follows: TGTGCCAGCAGTTACTCTCCGGGTCAAGACTATGGCTACACCTTC. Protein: CASSYSPGQDYGYTF.